This passage covers 4 T cell receptor beta chains from one sample sequenced in a study of blood T cell repertoires in COVID-19. Method: immunoSEQ multiplex PCR; TCRdb's copy keeps in-frame clones and lacks some. The repertoire consists of around 180,000 clones, with around four fifths occurring once and the leading ten covering under 5.5%. Sequencing was done on a sample of peripheral blood. These receptors all stem from a woman under 40 with acute or convalescent COVID-19.

This clone appeared once. In nucleotides, the CDR3 is TGTGCCTGGAGAACGGACAGGACTGGAAACACCATATATTTT. Protein sequence: CAWRTDRTGNTIYF. This chain links TRBV30 with TRBJ1-3; 7 bases are a match to TRBD1. The CDR3 covers 14 residues. V lost 3 bases to trimming and J lost 2 bases; unmatched junction nucleotides: 4. Germline V gene data show CDR1 as GTSNPN and CDR2 as SVGIG (reference sequence). The variable domain in full, completed from reference TRBV30 and TRBJ1-3, reads SQTIHQWPATLVQPVGSPLSLECTVEGTSNPNLYWYRQAAGRGLQLLFYSVGIGQISSEVPQNLSASRPQDRQFILSSKKLLLSDSGFYLCAWRTDRTGNTIYFGEGSWLTVV.

The rearrangement links TRBV6-1 to TRBJ2-3; 7 bases fit TRBD1. Germline assignment: CDR1 MNHNS and CDR2 SASEGT. V dropped 5 bases and J dropped 9; count of bases not matched to a gene: 8. The length of the CDR3 is 13 residues. In DNA form, the CDR3 reads TGTGCCAGCAGTACGGACAGGCAGAGGACGCAGTATTTT. Amino acid sequence: CASSTDRQRTQYF.

The gene calls are TRBV30 and TRBJ2-6; 7 nucleotides agree with TRBD1. This CDR3 region has 17 residues. V gave up 4 bases and J gave up 1 base; unmatched junction bases: 10. Per the germline V gene, CDR1 is GTSNPN and CDR2 is SVGIG (reference sequence). Here the CDR3 DNA reads TGTGCCTGGACCCGACAGGGAGCAGCTTCTGGGGCCAACGTCCTGACTTTC. Protein: CAWTRQGAASGANVLTF.

This chain joins TRBV27 and TRBJ1-1; D remains ambiguous. Germline loops: CDR1 MNHEY, CDR2 SMNVEV (reference sequence). The V gene lost 3 bases and the J gene lost 0 bases, with 11 bases spanning the gap. There are 15 residues in the CDR3. CDR3 sequence reads: CASSFMGPLNTEAFF. DNA for the CDR3: TGTGCCAGCAGTTTTATGGGCCCCTTGAACACTGAAGCTTTCTTT.